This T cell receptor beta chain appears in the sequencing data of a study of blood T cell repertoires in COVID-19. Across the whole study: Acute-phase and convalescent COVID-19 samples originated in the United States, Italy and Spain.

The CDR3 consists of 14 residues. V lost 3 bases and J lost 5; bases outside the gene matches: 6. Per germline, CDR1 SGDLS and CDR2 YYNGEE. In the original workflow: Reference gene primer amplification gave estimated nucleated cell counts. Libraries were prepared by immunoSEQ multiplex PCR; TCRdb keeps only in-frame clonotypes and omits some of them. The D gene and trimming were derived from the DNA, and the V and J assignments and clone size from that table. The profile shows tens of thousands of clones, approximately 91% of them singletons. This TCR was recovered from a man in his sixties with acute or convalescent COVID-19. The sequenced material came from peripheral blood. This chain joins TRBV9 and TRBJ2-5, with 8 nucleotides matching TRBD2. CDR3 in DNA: TGTGCCAGCAGCGCCGGGGGGGTAAGGGAGACCCAGTACTTC. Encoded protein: CASSAGGVRETQYF.